The clone carrying this TCR beta chain was picked up one time. Its target is unknown. The sample originates from a study of CD8 T cells in ankylosing spondylitis. TCRdb analysed the 5' RACE reads with MiXCR anew, one entry per CDR3 protein. Of 390,000 or so distinct CDR3 sequences in the sample, around 22% were seen once. Germline V gene data show CDR1 as KGHSH and CDR2 as LQKENI. V dropped 4 bases and J dropped 0; count of bases not matched to a gene: 13. The CDR3 loop spans 20 amino acids. Regarding the study as a whole: For ankylosing spondylitis blood, a TCR beta motif of eight or nine highly homologous variants appeared characteristic. The authors reported significant enrichment of disease-linked clones in matched ankylosing spondylitis synovial fluid.

The chain has TRBV18 and TRBJ2-3; 13 nucleotides align to TRBD2. The sequencing input was blood, either unsorted or a sorted T cell fraction (not recorded which). The TCR sequence derives from a male donor with ankylosing spondylitis. The chain's CDR3 is CASSRRGTSGNRASTDTQYF. As DNA, the CDR3 is TGTGCCAGCTCACGTCGGGGGACTAGCGGGAATCGAGCTAGCACAGATACGCAGTATTTT.